The T cell receptor (beta chain) described here comes from a study of identical twins. This CDR3 spans 17 amino acids. Germline V lookup: CDR1 SEHNR, CDR2 FQNEAQ (reference sequence). With 3 bases clipped from V and 3 bases from J, the junction kept 12 bases outside the gene matches. Everyone who donated was a healthy Caucasian. Template switching introduced a universal primer site, and the cDNA bore unique molecular identifiers. TCRdb ran MiXCR on the 5' RACE reads and lists one entry per CDR3 protein. The sample lists 550,000 to 700,000 distinct CDR3 sequences; about 20% were seen once. This sample was shared with a second study, whose subject was T cells expressing NK-cell markers. That study reports: Just one sequenced donor of eight was HCMV-seronegative, while seven were seropositive.

The V call is TRBV7-9, the J call TRBJ2-3; 7 nucleotides align to TRBD2. This TCR came from a woman between 18 and 30 years old in good health. Source material: PBMCs. CDR3 DNA sequence: TGTGCCAGCAGCTTCGTCGTAACTAGCGAGGGTACAGATACGCAGTATTTT. It specifies CASSFVVTSEGTDTQYF.